These 2 T cell receptor beta chains were all obtained from the same sample, sequenced in a study of monozygotic twins with inflammatory bowel disease. TCRdb re-called the 5' RACE reads; one entry per CDR3 protein, DNA not given. Its table records about 440,000 distinct CDR3 sequences. The sample was blood. All receptors come from a human donor with ulcerative colitis or Crohn's disease, or a healthy co-twin of an affected twin (not recorded which).

The CDR3 is CATSDLQGSSNTGELFF. V and J are TRBV24-1 and TRBJ2-2. In germline, CDR1 is KGHDR, CDR2 SFDVKD. CDR3 length: 17 residues.

The chain recombines TRBV12-3 or TRBV12-4 with TRBJ1-3. The CDR3 totals 13 residues. The CDR3 spells CASSLIPGNTIYF.